This TCR beta chain was observed in a study of OX40 agonist ivuxolimab in advanced cancers. Overall study: An agonistic human IgG2 monoclonal antibody against OX40 (CD134) was given. Dose-escalation patients suffered from hepatocellular carcinoma, melanoma, renal cell or head and neck cancer. Eligibility rules accepted prior anti-PD-1, anti-PD-L1 or anti-CTLA-4 therapy, and 40% to 50% had some.

Libraries were prepared by immunoSEQ multiplex PCR; TCRdb keeps only in-frame clonotypes and omits some of them. This table has around 70,000 clones, around 87% appearing once. Germline V gene data show CDR1 as SGHNT and CDR2 as YENEEA. This CDR3 is built from 12 residues. Trimming shortened V by 5 bases and J by 6 bases, and 7 bases separated the two germline ends. Baseline, cycle 4 day 1, and cycle 7 day 1 were the blood sampling points. Sequenced here: CD4+ or CD8+ T cells sorted from blood, sampled in a trial of the OX40 agonist ivuxolimab. V and J are TRBV11-3 and TRBJ2-2; no reliable D call. This TCR was recovered from an adult with an advanced solid tumor such as melanoma, head and neck, liver or kidney cancer. In DNA form, the CDR3 reads TGTGCCAGCAGCACTAACTCCGGGGAGCTGTTTTTT. As protein: CASSTNSGELFF.